This T cell receptor (beta chain) was observed in a study of blood T cell repertoires in COVID-19 (dated by TCRdb to the early 2020s). Background on the whole study: Samples covering the acute and convalescent phases of COVID-19 were provided by collaborators in the United States, Italy and Spain. The prospective study material was composed of cDNA or gDNA derived from T cells, B-cell-depleted T cells, or PBMCs. The dataset comprised deeply sampled blood TCRbeta repertoires from subjects exposed to, actively infected with, or recovered from COVID-19. The repertoires were released in a freely available public database meant as a resource for research on the immune response to SARS-CoV-2. Samples came from the ongoing ImmuneRACE study (first 160 participants) plus 1,254 subjects from 6 global collaborators. Sample metadata almost always included a de-identified subject ID, COVID-19 status, age in years and sex. Where HLA class I and class II types were available, the types were taken from metadata supplied by the sample provider, not from assay-based typing.

Only one count was recorded for this clone. No antigen is known for it. There are no base qualities to consult, and no much larger clone falls within one base. What the study reported, not specific to this receptor: The amount of clinical and demographic metadata varied by source and participant and was provided uncurated.

Taken from the germline V gene, the CDR1 and CDR2 loops are MDHEN and SYDVKM. The cysteine opens and the phenylalanine closes a CDR3 of 11 amino acids. The DNA shown is the 33-base CDR3, in frame from base 1. V is shortened by 5 bases, J by 4 bases, and the region joining them spans 2 bases. The collaborating institutions used their own protocols to collect whole blood in K2EDTA tubes. For TCRbeta analysis, collaborators shipped samples as frozen whole blood, isolated PBMCs, or DNA extracted from either of those sample types. TCRbeta CDR3 regions were amplified from genomic DNA using the immunoSEQ Assay, a bias-controlled multiplex PCR. The original methods were these. The number of nucleated cells in each sample was estimated from the amplification of reference gene primers within the assay. To quantify the absolute abundance of each unique TCRbeta CDR3 rearrangement, sequence reads were collapsed and filtered. For each sample, productive Simpson clonality was calculated as the square root of Simpson's diversity index across productive rearrangements. TCRdb obtained this table from immuneACCESS and retained in-frame rearrangements with V and J assigned. These tables miss some clones; where compared with another copy, unresolved V genes account for less than half of the shortfall, and the remainder is unexplained. For V, J and clone size, that table is used; D and trimming come from the DNA. The sample table shows roughly 220,000 clones, and approximately 84% are seen once. The ten largest clones represent around 6.5% of the sample.

What was sequenced was peripheral blood. The V and J segments used are TRBV28 and TRBJ1-4, with the identity of the D gene unclear. The source of this sequence is a man older than 75 with acute or convalescent COVID-19. The DNA reads as follows: TGTGCCAGCAGTCTTAATGAAAAACTGTTTTTT. Translated, this is CASSLNEKLFF.